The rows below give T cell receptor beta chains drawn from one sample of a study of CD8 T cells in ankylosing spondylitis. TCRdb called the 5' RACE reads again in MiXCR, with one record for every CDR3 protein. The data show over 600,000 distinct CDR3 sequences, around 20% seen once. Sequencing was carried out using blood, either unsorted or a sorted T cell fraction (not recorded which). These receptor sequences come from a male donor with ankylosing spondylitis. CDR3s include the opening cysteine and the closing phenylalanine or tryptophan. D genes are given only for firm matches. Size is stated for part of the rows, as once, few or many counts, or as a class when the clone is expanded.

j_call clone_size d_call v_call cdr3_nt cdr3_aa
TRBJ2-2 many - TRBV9 TGTGCCAGCAGCGTGGACGGGGAGCTGTTTTTT CASSVDGELFF
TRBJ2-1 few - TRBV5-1 TGCGCCAGCAATACTTGGGCTGGGGCGCGGAATGAGCAGTTCTTC CASNTWAGARNEQFF
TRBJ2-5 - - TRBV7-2 TGTGCCAGCAGCTTACGAACACAAGAGACCCAGTACTTC CASSLRTQETQYF
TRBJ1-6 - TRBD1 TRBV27 TGTGCCAGCAGTTTATACCCCTCGTCAGGGGGCGCCGGTTCACCCCTCCACTTT CASSLYPSSGGAGSPLHF
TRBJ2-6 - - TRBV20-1 TGCAGTGCTAGGGGCAGGGGAGGTTTCCCCTCTGGGGCCAACGTCCTGACTTTC CSARGRGGFPSGANVLTF
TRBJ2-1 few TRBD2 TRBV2 TGTGCCAGCACCCCTCTGGCGGGAGGGCGTGAGCAGTTCTTC CASTPLAGGREQFF
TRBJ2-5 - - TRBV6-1 TGTGCCAGCAGCGGCCCACAGGGAACAAGAGAGACCCAGTACTTC CASSGPQGTRETQYF
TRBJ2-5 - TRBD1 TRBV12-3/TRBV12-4 TGTGCCAGCAGCCCCAGACAGGGGATCGAGACCCAGTACTTC CASSPRQGIETQYF
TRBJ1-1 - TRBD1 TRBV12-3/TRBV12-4 TGTGCCAGCAGTACCACAGGGGTGAACACTGAAGCTTTCTTT CASSTTGVNTEAFF
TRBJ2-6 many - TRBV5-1 TGCGCCAGCAGCTTAGGCTCTGGGGCCAACGTCCTGACTTTC CASSLGSGANVLTF
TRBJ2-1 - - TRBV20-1 TGCAGTGCCAGAGGACTTTATGAGCAGTTCTTC CSARGLYEQFF
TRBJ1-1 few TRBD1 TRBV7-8 TGTGCCAGCAGCTTAGAAGCAGGGGGCTTAGGTGAAGCTTTCTTT CASSLEAGGLGEAFF
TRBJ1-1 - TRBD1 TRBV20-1 TGCAGTGCTAGACTGGGACAGGGTGCTGAAGCTTTCTTT CSARLGQGAEAFF
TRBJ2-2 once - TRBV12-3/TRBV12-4 TGTGCCAGCAGTTTAGCGGCTGGGGGGGCGGTAAGAGGGGAGCTGTTTTTT CASSLAAGGAVRGELFF
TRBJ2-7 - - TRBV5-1 TGCGCCAGCAGCCTCTACAGGGAAGGCAACGAGCAGTACTTC CASSLYREGNEQYF
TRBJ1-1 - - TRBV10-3 TGTGCCATCAGTGCGGGAGGTACGACTGAAGCTTTCTTT CAISAGGTTEAFF
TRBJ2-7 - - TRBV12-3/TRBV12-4 TGTGCCAGCAGCCTCGGAGGGGGATTAACCTACGAGCAGTACTTC CASSLGGGLTYEQYF
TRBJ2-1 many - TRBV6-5 TGTGCCAGCAGTTACGACAGGAGCTCCTACAATGAGCAGTTCTTC CASSYDRSSYNEQFF
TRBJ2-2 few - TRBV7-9 TGTGCCAGCAGCTTAATGAGCGCCGGGGAGCTGTTTTTT CASSLMSAGELFF
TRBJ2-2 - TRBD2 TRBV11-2 TGTGCCAGCAGCTTAGTAGGGACTAGCGGATCGAACACCGGGGAGCTGTTTTTT CASSLVGTSGSNTGELFF
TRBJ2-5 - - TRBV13 TGTGCCAGCAGCACCAGGAGGCCGGCGGGAGAGACCCAGTACTTC CASSTRRPAGETQYF
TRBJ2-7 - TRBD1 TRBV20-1 TGCAGTGTCCTCCGGACAGGACTCGGCGAGCAGTACTTC CSVLRTGLGEQYF
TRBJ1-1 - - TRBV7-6 TGTGCCAGCAGCCCCGGACTCAGCACTGAAGCTTTCTTT CASSPGLSTEAFF
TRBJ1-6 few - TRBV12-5 TGTGCTAGTGGCAGGGGAGAAAACATAAATTCACCCCTCCACTTT CASGRGENINSPLHF
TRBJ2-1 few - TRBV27 TGTGCCAGCAGTAGGACCGGGTCCTACAATGAGCAGTTCTTC CASSRTGSYNEQFF
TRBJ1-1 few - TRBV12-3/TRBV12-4 TGTGCCAGCAGTCGGTGGGGGGGGGGCGAGGACACTGAAGCTTTCTTT CASSRWGGGEDTEAFF
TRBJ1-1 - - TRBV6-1 TGTGCCAGCAGTCCCACGGCACTGAACACTGAAGCTTTCTTT CASSPTALNTEAFF
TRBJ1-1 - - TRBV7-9 TGTGCCAGCAGCGCAACCGGATGGAACACTGAAGCTTTCTTT CASSATGWNTEAFF
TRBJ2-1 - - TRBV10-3 TGTGCCATCAGTGAGTCGGGCGGCTCCTACAATGAGCAGTTCTTC CAISESGGSYNEQFF
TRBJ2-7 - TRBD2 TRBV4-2 TGTGCCAGCAGCCGGGGACTAGCGGGCTACGAGCAGTACTTC CASSRGLAGYEQYF
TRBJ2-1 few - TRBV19 TGTGCCAGTAGTATAGGGGCTGGCAGGGTCGATGAGCAGTTCTTC CASSIGAGRVDEQFF
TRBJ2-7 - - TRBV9 TGTGCCAGCAGCCCCCGTCCAACCTACGAGCAGTACTTC CASSPRPTYEQYF
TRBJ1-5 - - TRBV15 TGTGCCACCAGCAGAAAGGGGCAGGTCAATAGCAATCAGCCCCAGCATTTT CATSRKGQVNSNQPQHF
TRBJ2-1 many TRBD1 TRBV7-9 TGTGCCAGCAGCTTAATGAGAGCCGGCAATACCGGGACAGGGCAGTTCTTC CASSLMRAGNTGTGQFF
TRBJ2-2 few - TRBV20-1 TGCAGTGCAGAACAGGTTGCGACCGGGGAGCTGTTTTTT CSAEQVATGELFF
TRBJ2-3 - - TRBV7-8 TGTGCCAGCAGCTTAGGATGGACCGAAACAGATACGCAGTATTTT CASSLGWTETDTQYF
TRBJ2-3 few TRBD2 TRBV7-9 TGTGCCAGCAGCTCGGGACTAGCGGGGAGTGATACGCAGTATTTT CASSSGLAGSDTQYF
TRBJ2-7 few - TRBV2 TGTGCCAGCAAGGGGAGTTCCTCCTACGAGCAGTACTTC CASKGSSSYEQYF
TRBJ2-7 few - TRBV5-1 TGCGCCAGCAGCTTGGATGGGCCGAGGGCTTACTTC CASSLDGPRAYF
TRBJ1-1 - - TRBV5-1 TGCGCCAGCAGCTCGTCGGCGTCTGCCCGCGAAGCTTTCTTT CASSSSASAREAFF
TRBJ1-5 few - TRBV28 TGTGCCAGCAGCGAAACTAGGGGGCAGCCCCAGCATTTT CASSETRGQPQHF
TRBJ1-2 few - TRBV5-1 TGCGCCAGCAACCCCGGGGACACCTCTAACTATGGCTACACCTTC CASNPGDTSNYGYTF
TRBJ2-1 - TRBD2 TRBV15 TGTGCCACCAGCAGAGATAGAACTAGCGGGAATGAGCAGTTCTTC CATSRDRTSGNEQFF
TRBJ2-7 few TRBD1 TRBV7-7 TGTGCCAGCAGCTCGGACAGGGCGGGCGAGCAGTACTTC CASSSDRAGEQYF
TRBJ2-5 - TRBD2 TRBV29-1 TGCAGCGTCGGGAGACTAGCGGGGGGTCAAGAGACCCAGTACTTC CSVGRLAGGQETQYF
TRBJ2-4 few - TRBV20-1 TGCAGTGCTAGAGATTGGGCGGGGAGGAACATTCAGTACTTC CSARDWAGRNIQYF
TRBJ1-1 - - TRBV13 TGTGCCAGCAGCTCCGGACTAAACGGGAACACTGAAGCTTTCTTT CASSSGLNGNTEAFF
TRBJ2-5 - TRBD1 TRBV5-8 TGTGCCAGCAGCTTGGGGACAGGGAATCTCGTAGAGACCCAGTACTTC CASSLGTGNLVETQYF
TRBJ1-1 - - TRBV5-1 TGCGCCAGCTTCAAGTCAGGGAATGGTAACACTGAAGCTTTCTTT CASFKSGNGNTEAFF
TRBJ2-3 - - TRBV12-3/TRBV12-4 TGTGCCAGCAGTTTACCCGGAACAAGGGTTGCAGATACGCAGTATTTT CASSLPGTRVADTQYF
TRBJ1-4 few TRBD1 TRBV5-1 TGCGCCAGCAGCGTCGGGACAGGCGTTGAAAAACTGTTTTTT CASSVGTGVEKLFF
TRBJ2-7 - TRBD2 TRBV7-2 TGTGCCAGCAGCCCCCGGACTAGCGGGAGAGGCGAGCAGTACTTC CASSPRTSGRGEQYF
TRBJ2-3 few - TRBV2 TGTGCCAGCAGTGAAGCGGGAAAGAGGGCCCCCACAGATACGCAGTATTTT CASSEAGKRAPTDTQYF
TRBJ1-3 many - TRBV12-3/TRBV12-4 TGTGCCAGCAGTTTGGTCCTAAACACCATATATTTT CASSLVLNTIYF
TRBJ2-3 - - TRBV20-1 TGCAGTGCTACCAGATTTGAGACTAGAGGTAGCACAGATACGCAGTATTTT CSATRFETRGSTDTQYF
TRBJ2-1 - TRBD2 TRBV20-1 TGCAGTGCTCCCTTGCGGGGGGAGCAGTTCTTC CSAPLRGEQFF
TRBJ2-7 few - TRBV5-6 TGTGCCAGCAGCTTGGGCGAGGACCCCTCCTCCTACGAGCAGTACTTC CASSLGEDPSSYEQYF